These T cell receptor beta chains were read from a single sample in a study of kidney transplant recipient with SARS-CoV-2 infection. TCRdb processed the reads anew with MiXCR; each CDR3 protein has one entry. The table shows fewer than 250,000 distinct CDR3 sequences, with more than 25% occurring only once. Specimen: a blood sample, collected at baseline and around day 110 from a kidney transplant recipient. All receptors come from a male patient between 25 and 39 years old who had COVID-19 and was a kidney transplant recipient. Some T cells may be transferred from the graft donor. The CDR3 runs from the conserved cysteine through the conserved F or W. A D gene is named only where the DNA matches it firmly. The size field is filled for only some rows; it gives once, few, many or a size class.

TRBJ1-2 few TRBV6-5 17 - CASSGRVPYGKTYGYTF TGTGCCAGCAGTGGGAGGGTGCCTTACGGAAAGACCTATGGCTACACCTTC
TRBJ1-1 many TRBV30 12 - CAWSPSGAEAFF TGTGCCTGGAGCCCCTCGGGGGCTGAAGCTTTCTTT
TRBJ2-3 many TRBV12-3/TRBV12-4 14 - CASSHQTWTDTQYF TGTGCCAGCAGTCACCAGACCTGGACAGATACGCAGTATTTT
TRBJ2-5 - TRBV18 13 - CASSARRGETQYF TGTGCCAGCTCAGCTAGAAGGGGAGAGACCCAGTACTTC
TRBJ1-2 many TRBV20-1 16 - CSAKSGLFRKTYGYTF TGCAGTGCTAAGAGCGGGCTGTTTCGAAAGACCTATGGCTACACCTTC
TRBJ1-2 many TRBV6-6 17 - CASSTVSGGRKTYGYTF TGTGCCAGCAGTACAGTGTCAGGTGGGAGAAAGACCTATGGCTACACCTTC
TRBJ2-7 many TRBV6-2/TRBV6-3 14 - CASRRTVSSYEQYF TGTGCCAGTAGACGGACAGTGAGCTCCTACGAGCAGTACTTC
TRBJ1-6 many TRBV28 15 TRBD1 CASGLQGEGSSPLHF TGTGCCAGCGGCTTGCAGGGGGAAGGGAGCTCACCCCTCCACTTT
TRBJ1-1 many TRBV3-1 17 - CASSVRGPISIRTEAFF TGTGCCAGCAGCGTACGGGGTCCCATTTCAATTCGCACTGAAGCTTTCTTT
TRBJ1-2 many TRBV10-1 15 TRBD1 CASSEPIQGARGYTF TGCGCCAGCAGTGAGCCTATCCAGGGGGCGCGGGGCTACACCTTC
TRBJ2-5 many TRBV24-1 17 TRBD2 CATSGTSGRRPQETQYF TGTGCCACCAGCGGGACTAGCGGGAGGCGACCCCAAGAGACCCAGTACTTC
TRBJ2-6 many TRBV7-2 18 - CASSMDQRRQSRANVLTF TGTGCCAGCAGCATGGACCAGAGACGACAAAGTCGGGCCAACGTCCTGACTTTC
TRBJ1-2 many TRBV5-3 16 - CARIIIVVRKTYGYTF TGTGCCAGAATCATAATAGTGGTGAGAAAGACCTATGGCTACACCTTC
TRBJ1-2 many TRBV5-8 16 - CASRLVHPRKTYGYTF TGTGCCAGCAGGTTAGTTCATCCACGAAAGACCTATGGCTACACCTTC
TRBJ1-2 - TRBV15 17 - CAASNTSRCGKTYGYTF TGTGCCGCCAGCAATACATCAAGGTGTGGAAAGACCTATGGCTACACCTTC
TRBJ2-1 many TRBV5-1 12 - CASSLGQGVRLF TGCGCCAGCAGCTTGGGCCAGGGAGTAAGACTCTTC
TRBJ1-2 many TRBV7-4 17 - CASSMHFSARKTYGYTF TGTGCCAGCAGCATGCATTTTTCAGCTCGAAAGACCTATGGCTACACCTTC
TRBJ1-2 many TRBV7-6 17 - CASSGLPESRKTYGYTF TGTGCCAGCAGCGGTTTGCCTGAATCTCGAAAGACCTATGGCTACACCTTC
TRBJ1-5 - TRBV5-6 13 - CASSLGPNQSQHF TGTGCCAGCAGCTTGGGACCCAATCAGTCCCAGCATTTT
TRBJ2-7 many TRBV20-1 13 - CSALRFGTYEQYF TGCAGTGCCTTAAGGTTCGGTACCTACGAGCAGTACTTC
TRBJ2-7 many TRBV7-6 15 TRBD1 CASSSRDRVVDEQYF TGTGCCAGCAGTTCCCGGGACAGGGTAGTGGACGAGCAGTACTTC
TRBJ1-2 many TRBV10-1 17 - CASSHMIRSRKTYGYTF TGCGCCAGCAGTCACATGATAAGATCGCGAAAGACCTATGGCTACACCTTC
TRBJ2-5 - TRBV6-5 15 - CASSRTGYREETQYF TGTGCCAGCAGCCGAACAGGGTATCGGGAAGAGACCCAGTACTTC
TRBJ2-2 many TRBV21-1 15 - CASFTSGADTGELFF TGTGCCAGCTTCACTAGCGGGGCGGACACCGGGGAGCTGTTTTTT
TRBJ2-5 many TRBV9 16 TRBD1 CASSDGTGGFGETQYF TGTGCCAGCAGCGACGGGACAGGGGGTTTTGGGGAGACCCAGTACTTC
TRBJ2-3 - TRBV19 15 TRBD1 CASSRQQGATDTQYF TGTGCCAGTAGTAGGCAACAGGGGGCAACAGATACGCAGTATTTT
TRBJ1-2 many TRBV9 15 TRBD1 CASSAGTGGIYGYTF TGTGCCAGCAGCGCGGGGACAGGGGGGATCTATGGCTACACCTTC
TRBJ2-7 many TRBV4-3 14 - CASSQDRGTYEQYF TGCGCCAGCAGCCAAGACCGAGGGACGTACGAGCAGTACTTC
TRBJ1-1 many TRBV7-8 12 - CASSVGSAEAFF TGTGCCAGCAGCGTCGGCTCCGCTGAAGCTTTCTTT
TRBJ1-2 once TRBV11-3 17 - CTSSMVNDLGKTYGYTF TGTACCAGCAGCATGGTTAACGATCTGGGAAAGACCTATGGCTACACCTTC
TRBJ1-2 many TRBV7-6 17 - CASSQDSESRKTYGYTF TGTGCCAGCAGCCAAGACAGTGAATCTCGAAAGACCTATGGCTACACCTTC
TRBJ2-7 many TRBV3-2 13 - CASSQPSPYEQYF TGTGCCAGCAGCCAACCGAGCCCCTACGAGCAGTACTTC
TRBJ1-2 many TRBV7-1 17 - CASSVLAHEGKTYGYTF TGTGCCAGCAGCGTCCTTGCTCACGAGGGAAAGACCTATGGCTACACCTTC
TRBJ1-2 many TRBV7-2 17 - CASSRRGRDGKTYGYTF TGTGCCAGCAGCCGACGGGGCAGAGACGGAAAGACCTATGGCTACACCTTC
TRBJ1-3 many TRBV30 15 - CAWSAGGLGGNTIYF TGTGCCTGGAGTGCCGGGGGGCTGGGGGGAAACACCATATATTTT
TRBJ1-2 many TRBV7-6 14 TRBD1 CASSLAGQGSSYTF TGTGCCAGCAGCTTAGCGGGACAGGGTAGTAGCTACACCTTC
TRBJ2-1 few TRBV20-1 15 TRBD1 CSAPLTGSSYNEQFF TGCAGTGCTCCCCTGACAGGGAGCTCCTACAATGAGCAGTTCTTC
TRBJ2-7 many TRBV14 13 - CASRIGISDEQYF TGTGCCAGCAGAATCGGGATCTCAGACGAGCAGTACTTC
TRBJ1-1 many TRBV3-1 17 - CASSYTDPISIRTEAFF TGTGCCAGCAGCTATACCGATCCCATTTCAATTCGCACTGAAGCTTTCTTT
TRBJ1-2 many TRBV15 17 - CATSELQRCGKTYGYTF TGTGCCACCAGCGAACTACAAAGGTGTGGAAAGACCTATGGCTACACCTTC